This TCR beta chain is from a study of blood T cell repertoires in COVID-19. At the level of the study: Whether acute or convalescent, the COVID-19 samples came from the United States, Italy and Spain. PBMCs, B-cell-depleted T cells, or T cells provided the cDNA or gDNA that made up the material.

With 8 bases removed from V and 7 bases from J, the gap between germline ends came to 18 bases. Germline lookup yields CDR1 MGHDK and CDR2 SYGVNS. The CDR3 covers 15 residues. Study processing details: Reference gene primer amplification gave nucleated cell count estimates. Sequencing used immunoSEQ multiplex PCR; TCRdb keeps in-frame clones, though not all of them. The V and J calls and clone size come from that table; D and trimming were worked out from the DNA. The sample includes some 260,000 clones, around 82% of them seen just once. This TCR was sampled from a woman aged 18-30 years with acute or convalescent COVID-19. The chain is built from TRBV25-1 and TRBJ1-6, with a possible D match to TRBD1 (5 bases). Sequences were obtained from peripheral blood. Here the CDR3 DNA reads TGTGCCAGCTCCGTTGGGGGGATGCGAAATTCACCCCTCCACTTT. Protein product: CASSVGGMRNSPLHF.